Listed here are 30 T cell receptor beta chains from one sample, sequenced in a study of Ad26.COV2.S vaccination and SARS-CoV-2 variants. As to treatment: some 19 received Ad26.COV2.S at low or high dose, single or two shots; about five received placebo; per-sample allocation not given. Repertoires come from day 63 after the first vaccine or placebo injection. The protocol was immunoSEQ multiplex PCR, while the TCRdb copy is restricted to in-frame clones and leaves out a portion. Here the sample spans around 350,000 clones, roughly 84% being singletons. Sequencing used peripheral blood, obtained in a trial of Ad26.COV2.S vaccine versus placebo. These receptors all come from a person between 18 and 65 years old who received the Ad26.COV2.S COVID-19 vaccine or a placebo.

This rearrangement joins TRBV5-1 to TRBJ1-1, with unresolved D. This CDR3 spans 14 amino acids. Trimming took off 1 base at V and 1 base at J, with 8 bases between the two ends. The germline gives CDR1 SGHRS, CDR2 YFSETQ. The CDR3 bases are TGCGCCAGCAGCTTGTCATTAGGGAACACTGAAGCTTTCTTT. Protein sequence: CASSLSLGNTEAFF.

CDR3 nucleotides: TGCGCCAGCAGCCTCGACAGGGAAGAGACCCAGTACTTC. It specifies CASSLDREETQYF. The V call is TRBV4-1, the J call TRBJ2-5, with 7 bases matching TRBD1. The CDR3 spans 13 residues. V lost 4 bases to trimming and J lost 3 bases; unmatched junction nucleotides: 2. CDR1 and CDR2 (germline): MGHRA, YSYEKL.

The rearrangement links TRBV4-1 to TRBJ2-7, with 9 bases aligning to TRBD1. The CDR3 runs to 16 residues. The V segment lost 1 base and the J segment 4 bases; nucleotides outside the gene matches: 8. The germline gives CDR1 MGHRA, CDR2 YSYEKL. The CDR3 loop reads CASSQGVGTGIYEQYF. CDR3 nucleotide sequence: TGCGCCAGCAGCCAAGGAGTAGGGACAGGGATTTACGAGCAGTACTTC.

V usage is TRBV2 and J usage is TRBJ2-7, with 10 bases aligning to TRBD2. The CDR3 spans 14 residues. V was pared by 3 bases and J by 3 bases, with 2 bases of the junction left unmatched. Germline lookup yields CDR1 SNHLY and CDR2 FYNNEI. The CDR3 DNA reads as TGTGCCAGCAGTGACGCTAGCGGGAGCTACGAGCAGTACTTC. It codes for CASSDASGSYEQYF.

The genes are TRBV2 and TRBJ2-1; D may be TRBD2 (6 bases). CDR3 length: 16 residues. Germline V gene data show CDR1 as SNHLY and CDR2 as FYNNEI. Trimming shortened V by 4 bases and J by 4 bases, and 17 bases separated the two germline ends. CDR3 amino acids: CASSVSGVPLYNEQFF. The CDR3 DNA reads TGTGCCAGCAGTGTTAGCGGAGTCCCCTTGTACAATGAGCAGTTCTTC.

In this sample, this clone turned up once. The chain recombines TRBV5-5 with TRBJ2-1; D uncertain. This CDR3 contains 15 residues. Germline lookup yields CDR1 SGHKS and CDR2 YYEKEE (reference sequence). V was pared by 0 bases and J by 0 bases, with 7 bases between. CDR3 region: CASSLVASSYNEQFF. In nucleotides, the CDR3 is TGTGCCAGCAGCTTGGTGGCAAGCTCCTACAATGAGCAGTTCTTC.

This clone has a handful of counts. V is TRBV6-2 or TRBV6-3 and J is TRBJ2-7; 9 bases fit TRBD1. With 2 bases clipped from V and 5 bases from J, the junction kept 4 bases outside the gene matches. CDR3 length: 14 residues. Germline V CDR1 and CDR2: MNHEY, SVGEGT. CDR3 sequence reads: CASSYPGQGDEQYF. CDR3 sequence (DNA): TGTGCCAGCAGTTACCCGGGACAGGGTGACGAGCAGTACTTC.

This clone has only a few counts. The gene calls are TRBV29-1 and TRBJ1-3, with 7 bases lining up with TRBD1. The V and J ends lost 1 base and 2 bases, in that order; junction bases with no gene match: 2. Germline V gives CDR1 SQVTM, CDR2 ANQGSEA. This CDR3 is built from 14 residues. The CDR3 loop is CSVEARGPGNTIYF. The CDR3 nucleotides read TGCAGCGTTGAAGCTAGGGGGCCTGGAAACACCATATATTTT.

For the CDR3, the DNA is TGCGCCAGCAGTGAGTCGCTGAACACCGGGGAGCTGTTTTTT. As protein: CASSESLNTGELFF. The J gene is TRBJ2-2, the V gene TRBV10-1; D unresolved. V was cut by 0 bases and J by 1 base, with 3 bases left in between. The CDR3 totals 14 residues. CDR1 and CDR2 from the germline V gene are WNHNN and SYGVQD (reference sequence).

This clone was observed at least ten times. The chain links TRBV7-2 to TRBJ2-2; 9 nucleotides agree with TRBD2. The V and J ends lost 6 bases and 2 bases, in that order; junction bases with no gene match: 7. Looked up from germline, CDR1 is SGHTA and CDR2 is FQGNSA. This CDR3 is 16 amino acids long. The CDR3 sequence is CASSLRLAVNTGELFF. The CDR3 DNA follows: TGTGCCAGCAGTTTAAGACTAGCGGTAAACACCGGGGAGCTGTTTTTT.

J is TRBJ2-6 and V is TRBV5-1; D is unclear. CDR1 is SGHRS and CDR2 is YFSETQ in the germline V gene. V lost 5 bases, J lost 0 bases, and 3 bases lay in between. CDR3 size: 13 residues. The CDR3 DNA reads TGCGCCAGCAGATCCTCTGGGGCCAACGTCCTGACTTTC. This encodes CASRSSGANVLTF.

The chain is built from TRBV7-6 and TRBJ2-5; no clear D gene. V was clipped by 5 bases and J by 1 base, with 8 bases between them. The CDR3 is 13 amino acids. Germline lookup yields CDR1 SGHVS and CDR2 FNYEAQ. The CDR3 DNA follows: TGTGCCAGCAGCCGCCAATTCCAAGAGACCCAGTACTTC. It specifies CASSRQFQETQYF.

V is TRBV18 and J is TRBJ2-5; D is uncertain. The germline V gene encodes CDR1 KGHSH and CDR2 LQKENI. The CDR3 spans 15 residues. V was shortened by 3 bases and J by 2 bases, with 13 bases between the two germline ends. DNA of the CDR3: TGTGCCAGCTCACCCCGCCAGAATGCTCAAGAGACCCAGTACTTC. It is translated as CASSPRQNAQETQYF.

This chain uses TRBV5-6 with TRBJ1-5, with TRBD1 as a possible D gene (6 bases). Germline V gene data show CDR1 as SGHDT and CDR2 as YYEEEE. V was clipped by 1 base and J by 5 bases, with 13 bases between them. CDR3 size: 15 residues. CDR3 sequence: CASSLWGAGYQPQHF. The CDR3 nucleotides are TGTGCCAGCAGCTTGTGGGGGGCAGGGTATCAGCCCCAGCATTTT.

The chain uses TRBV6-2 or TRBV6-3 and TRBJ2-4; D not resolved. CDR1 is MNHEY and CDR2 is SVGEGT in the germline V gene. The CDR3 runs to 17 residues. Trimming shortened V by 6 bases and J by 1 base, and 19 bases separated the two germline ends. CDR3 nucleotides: TGTGCCAGCAGCGAACGTGGCATGGACGGGGCCAAAAACATTCAGTACTTC. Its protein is CASSERGMDGAKNIQYF.

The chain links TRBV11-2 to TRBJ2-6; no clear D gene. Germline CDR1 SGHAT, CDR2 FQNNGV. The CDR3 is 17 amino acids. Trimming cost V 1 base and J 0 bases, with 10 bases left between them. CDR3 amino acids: CASSLGQLNSGANVLTF. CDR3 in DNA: TGTGCCAGCAGCTTAGGGCAATTGAACTCTGGGGCCAACGTCCTGACTTTC.

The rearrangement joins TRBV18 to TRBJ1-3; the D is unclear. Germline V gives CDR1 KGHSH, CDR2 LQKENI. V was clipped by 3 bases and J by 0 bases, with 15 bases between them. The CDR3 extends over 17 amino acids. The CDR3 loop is CASSPVGTQISGNTIYF. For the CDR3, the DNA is TGTGCCAGCTCACCTGTCGGAACGCAAATCTCTGGAAACACCATATATTTT. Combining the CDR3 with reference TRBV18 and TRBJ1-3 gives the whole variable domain NAGVMQNPRHLVRRRGQEARLRCSPMKGHSHVYWYRQLPEEGLKFMVYLQKENIIDESGMPKERFSAEFPKEGPSILRIQQVVRGDSAAYFCASSPVGTQISGNTIYFGEGSWLTVV.

The CDR3 protein is CAWARGGPGNYGYTF. CDR3 bases: TGTGCCTGGGCCCGGGGGGGCCCAGGGAACTATGGCTACACCTTC. The chain recombines TRBV30 with TRBJ1-2; weak D call: TRBD1 (6 bases). The germline V and J ends were trimmed by 5 bases and 2 bases, with 18 bases remaining between them. Germline V gene data show CDR1 as GTSNPN and CDR2 as SVGIG (reference sequence). The CDR3 runs 15 residues.

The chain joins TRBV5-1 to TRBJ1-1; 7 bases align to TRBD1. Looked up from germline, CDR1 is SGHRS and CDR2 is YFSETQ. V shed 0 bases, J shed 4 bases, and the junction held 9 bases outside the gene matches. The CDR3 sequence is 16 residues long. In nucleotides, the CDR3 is TGCGCCAGCAGCTTGGTAGTTACAGGGGTGGTCACTGAAGCTTTCTTT. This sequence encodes CASSLVVTGVVTEAFF.

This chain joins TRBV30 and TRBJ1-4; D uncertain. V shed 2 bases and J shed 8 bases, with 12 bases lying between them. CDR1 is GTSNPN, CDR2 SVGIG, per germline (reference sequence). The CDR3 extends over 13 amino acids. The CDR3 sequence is CAWSTSGGEKLFF. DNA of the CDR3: TGTGCCTGGAGTACCTCCGGAGGAGAAAAACTGTTTTTT. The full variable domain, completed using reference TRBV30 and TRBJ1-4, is SQTIHQWPATLVQPVGSPLSLECTVEGTSNPNLYWYRQAAGRGLQLLFYSVGIGQISSEVPQNLSASRPQDRQFILSSKKLLLSDSGFYLCAWSTSGGEKLFFGSGTQLSVL.

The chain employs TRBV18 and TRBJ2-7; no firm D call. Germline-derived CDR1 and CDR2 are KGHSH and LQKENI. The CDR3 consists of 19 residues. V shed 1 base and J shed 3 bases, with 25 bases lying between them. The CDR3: CASSPLPAAASNPNYEQYF. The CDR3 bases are TGTGCCAGCTCACCACTTCCCGCCGCGGCCAGCAATCCCAACTACGAGCAGTACTTC.

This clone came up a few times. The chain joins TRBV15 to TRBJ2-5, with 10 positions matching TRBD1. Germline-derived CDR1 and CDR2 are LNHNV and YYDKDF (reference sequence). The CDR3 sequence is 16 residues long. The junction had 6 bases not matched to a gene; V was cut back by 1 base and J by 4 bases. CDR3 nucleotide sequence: TGTGCCACCAGCAGAGTGAGGGACAGGGGCAGAGAGACCCAGTACTTC. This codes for CATSRVRDRGRETQYF.

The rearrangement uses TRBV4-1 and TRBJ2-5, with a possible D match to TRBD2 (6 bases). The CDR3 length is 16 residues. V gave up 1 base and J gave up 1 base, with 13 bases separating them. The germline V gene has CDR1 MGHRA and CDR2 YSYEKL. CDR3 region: CASSQGWQGGQETQYF. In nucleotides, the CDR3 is TGCGCCAGCAGCCAAGGGTGGCAGGGAGGCCAAGAGACCCAGTACTTC.

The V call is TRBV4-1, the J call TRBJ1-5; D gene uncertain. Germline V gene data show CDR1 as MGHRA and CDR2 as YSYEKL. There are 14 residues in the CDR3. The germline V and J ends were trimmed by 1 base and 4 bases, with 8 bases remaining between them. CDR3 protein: CASSQVGQNQPQHF. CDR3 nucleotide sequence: TGCGCCAGCAGCCAAGTAGGCCAGAATCAGCCCCAGCATTTT.

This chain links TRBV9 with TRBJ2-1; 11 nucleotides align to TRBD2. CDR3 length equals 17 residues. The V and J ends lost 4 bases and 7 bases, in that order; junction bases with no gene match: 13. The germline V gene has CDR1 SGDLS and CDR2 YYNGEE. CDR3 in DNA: TGTGCCAGCAGCCCCCGAAATAGCGGGAGGGCCAGAAATGAGCAGTTCTTC. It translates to CASSPRNSGRARNEQFF.

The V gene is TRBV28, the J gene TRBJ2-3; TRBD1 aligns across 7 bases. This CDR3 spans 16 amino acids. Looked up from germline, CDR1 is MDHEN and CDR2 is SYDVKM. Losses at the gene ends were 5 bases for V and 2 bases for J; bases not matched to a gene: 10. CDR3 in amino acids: CASSPGQPPFTDTQYF. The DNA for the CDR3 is TGTGCCAGCAGTCCGGGACAGCCACCCTTCACAGATACGCAGTATTTT.

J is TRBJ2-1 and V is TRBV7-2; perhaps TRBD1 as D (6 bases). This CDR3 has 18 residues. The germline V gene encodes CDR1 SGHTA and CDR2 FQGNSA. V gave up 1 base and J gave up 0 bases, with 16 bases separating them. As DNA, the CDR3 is TGTGCCAGCAGCTTAGGTGGGGCGGACAGAAACTCCTACAATGAGCAGTTCTTC. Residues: CASSLGGADRNSYNEQFF. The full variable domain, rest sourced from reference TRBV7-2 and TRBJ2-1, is GAGVSQSPSNKVTEKGKDVELRCDPISGHTALYWYRQSLGQGLEFLIYFQGNSAPDKSGLPSDRFSAERTGGSVSTLTIQRTQQEDSAVYLCASSLGGADRNSYNEQFFGPGTRLTVL.

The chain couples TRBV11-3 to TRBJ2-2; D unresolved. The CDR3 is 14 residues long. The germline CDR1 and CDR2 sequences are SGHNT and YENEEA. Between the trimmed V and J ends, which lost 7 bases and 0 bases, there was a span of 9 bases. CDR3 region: CASTRFANTGELFF. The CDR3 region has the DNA TGTGCCAGCACGAGATTCGCGAACACCGGGGAGCTGTTTTTT.

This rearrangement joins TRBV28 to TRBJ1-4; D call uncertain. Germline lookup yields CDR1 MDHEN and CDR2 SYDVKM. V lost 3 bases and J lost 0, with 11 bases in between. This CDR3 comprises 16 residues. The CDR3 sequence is CASSFNGGATNEKLFF. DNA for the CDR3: TGTGCCAGCAGTTTTAATGGTGGGGCAACTAATGAAAAACTGTTTTTT.

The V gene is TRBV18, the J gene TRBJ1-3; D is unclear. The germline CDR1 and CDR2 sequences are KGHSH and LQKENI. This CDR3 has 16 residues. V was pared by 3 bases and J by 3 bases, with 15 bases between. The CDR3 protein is CASSPQPVQLGNTIYF. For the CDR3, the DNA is TGTGCCAGCTCACCTCAACCTGTACAGCTTGGAAACACCATATATTTT. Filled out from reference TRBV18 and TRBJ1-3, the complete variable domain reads NAGVMQNPRHLVRRRGQEARLRCSPMKGHSHVYWYRQLPEEGLKFMVYLQKENIIDESGMPKERFSAEFPKEGPSILRIQQVVRGDSAAYFCASSPQPVQLGNTIYFGEGSWLTVV.